This TCR beta chain was sequenced for a study of shared T cell receptors in the human thymus. The CDR3 contains 15 residues. CDR1 and CDR2 from the germline V gene are SGHDN and FVKESK. V trimming: 1 base; J trimming: 2 bases; junction bases outside the gene matches: 4. Sequencing used immunoSEQ multiplex PCR; TCRdb keeps in-frame clones, though not all of them. Here the sample spans about 660,000 clones, 70% to 90% being singletons. The sample also formed part of further work on human thymus T cells. Turning to that study: In thymic and blood repertoires alike, V and J usage looked biased.

This TCR derives from a boy under two years old with a congenital heart defect. V and J are TRBV14 and TRBJ2-7, with TRBD1 matching over 8 bases. Sequenced material: thymocytes. The CDR3 reads CASSQVGTGTYEQYF. The CDR3 DNA reads as TGTGCCAGCAGCCAAGTTGGGACAGGAACCTACGAGCAGTACTTC.